This TCR beta chain was captured by sequencing in a study of T-cell reconstitution after alpha-beta-depleted transplantation in children. This clonotype was observed at least ten times. A library of TCRbeta sequences, prepared with unique molecular identifiers, was generated. TCRdb re-analysed the PCR reads in MiXCR, keeping a single row per CDR3 protein. The sample has approximately 97,000 distinct CDR3 sequences, 7% to 8% seen once. The germline V gene encodes CDR1 SGHDT and CDR2 YYEEEE. The CDR3 is made up of 16 amino acids. V was clipped by 0 bases and J by 5 bases; unmatched bases: 3. The clonotype comes from a boy between 2 and 10 years old with acute lymphoblastic leukemia, due to receive a stem cell transplant. The chain links TRBV5-6 to TRBJ2-2, with 11 bases matching TRBD1. Here the sequenced sample was PBMCs, taken before TCRalphabeta/CD19-depleted stem cell transplant. The CDR3: CASSLAGTGGTGELFF. CDR3 bases: TGTGCCAGCAGCTTGGCCGGGACAGGGGGAACCGGGGAGCTGTTTTTT.